What follows are 30 T cell receptor beta chains derived from one specimen sequenced in a study of blood T cell repertoires in COVID-19. Clones were sequenced by immunoSEQ multiplex PCR, and TCRdb holds only the in-frame ones, with some missing. Among 130,000 or so clones listed, 70% to 90% were seen once. Material: peripheral blood. The receptors were sampled from a human donor in a cohort sampled during active COVID-19.

This clone was seen just once. The chain couples TRBV5-6 to TRBJ2-2, with D possibly TRBD1 on 5 matching bases. Looked up from germline, CDR1 is SGHDT and CDR2 is YYEEEE. Trimming left V 4 bases short and J 3 bases short, with 10 bases between. The CDR3 has 14 amino acids. CDR3 in DNA: TGTGCCAGCAGCCCTAGACAGTACACCGGGGAGCTGTTTTTT. Translation gives CASSPRQYTGELFF.

V and J are TRBV5-6 and TRBJ2-7; D ambiguous. This CDR3 region has 12 residues. Germline lookup yields CDR1 SGHDT and CDR2 YYEEEE. Trimming removed 0 bases from V and 5 bases from J, with 6 bases in between. CDR3 DNA: TGTGCCAGCAGCTTGGTTATCCACGAGCAGTACTTC. This codes for CASSLVIHEQYF. The entire variable domain, with the rest obtained from reference TRBV5-6 and TRBJ2-7, is as follows: DAGVTQSPTHLIKTRGQQVTLRCSPKSGHDTVSWYQQALGQGPQFIFQYYEEEERQRGNFPDRFSGHQFPNYSSELNVNALLLGDSALYLCASSLVIHEQYFGPGTRLTVT.

The gene calls are TRBV11-2 and TRBJ2-7; 7 nucleotides line up with TRBD1. CDR3 length: 18 amino acids. The J segment lost 0 bases and the V segment lost 3 bases, leaving 14 bases of the junction unmatched. Germline CDR1 is SGHAT and CDR2 is FQNNGV. In DNA form, the CDR3 reads TGTGCCAGCAGCTTTTTCCCGTACAGGGGCCTCAGCTCCTACGAGCAGTACTTC. It specifies CASSFFPYRGLSSYEQYF. Drawing the rest from reference TRBV11-2 and TRBJ2-7, the complete variable domain is EAGVAQSPRYKIIEKRQSVAFWCNPISGHATLYWYQQILGQGPKLLIQFQNNGVVDDSQLPKDRFSAERLKGVDSTLKIQPAKLEDSAVYLCASSFFPYRGLSSYEQYFGPGTRLTVT.

The chain employs TRBV7-6 and TRBJ2-5, with D perhaps matching TRBD1 (5 bases). V dropped 2 bases and J dropped 4 bases, with 17 bases sitting between them. From germline, CDR1 is SGHVS and CDR2 FNYEAQ. There are 16 residues in the CDR3. Here the CDR3 reads CASSLQLGQGGETQYF. The CDR3 nucleotides read TGTGCCAGCAGCTTACAGTTAGGGCAGGGCGGAGAGACCCAGTACTTC.

The rearrangement uses TRBV19 and TRBJ2-1; a weak D match, TRBD2 (6 bases). Trimming shortened V by 9 bases and J by 0 bases, and 15 bases separated the two germline ends. The CDR3 consists of 15 residues. The germline gives CDR1 LNHDA, CDR2 SQIVND (reference sequence). The CDR3 bases are TGTGCCAGCAAAGGGACCGGGAGCTCCTACAATGAGCAGTTCTTC. This encodes CASKGTGSSYNEQFF.

The chain employs TRBV6-6 and TRBJ2-1; TRBD2 matches 9 bases. The CDR3 is 16 residues long. With V trimmed by 4 bases and J by 6 bases, 10 bases remained unmatched. The germline V gene has CDR1 MNHNY and CDR2 SVGAGI (reference sequence). DNA of the CDR3: TGTGCCAGCAGTTGGGCTAGCGGGGATTTCGGCAATGAGCAGTTCTTC. This sequence encodes CASSWASGDFGNEQFF.

This chain joins TRBV24-1 and TRBJ1-5, with D possibly matching TRBD1 (6 bases). In germline, CDR1 is KGHDR, CDR2 SFDVKD. CDR3 length: 13 amino acids. Trimming took off 6 bases at V and 7 bases at J, with 12 bases between the two ends. The CDR3 region has the DNA TGTGCCACCAGTTCTGGGGGGGGCCAGCCCCAGCATTTT. Amino acids: CATSSGGGQPQHF.

This clone was seen many times. The rearrangement joins TRBV4-1 to TRBJ2-7, with D perhaps matching TRBD2 (5 bases). The CDR3 loop spans 11 amino acids. CDR1 MGHRA and CDR2 YSYEKL come from the germline V gene. Between the trimmed V and J ends, which lost 10 bases and 7 bases, there was a span of 14 bases. The CDR3 nucleotides are TGCGCCACCTCGGATAGAGGGGAGCAGTACTTC. Residues: CATSDRGEQYF.

This chain joins TRBV7-9 and TRBJ2-7; TRBD1 matches at 9 bases. The CDR3 has 12 residues. The J segment lost 6 bases and the V segment lost 6 bases, leaving 3 bases of the junction unmatched. Germline V gene data show CDR1 as SEHNR and CDR2 as FQNEAQ (reference sequence). DNA for the CDR3: TGTGCCAGCAGGGACAGGGGTAGCGAGCAGTACTTC. Its translation: CASRDRGSEQYF.

The genes are TRBV18 and TRBJ1-5; D is perhaps TRBD1 (6 bases). There are 16 residues in the CDR3. Germline V gene sequence: CDR1 KGHSH, CDR2 LQKENI. The ends were cut back, 3 bases at V and 2 bases at J, with 14 bases in the middle. This CDR3 reads CASSPVQGLGNQPQHF. The DNA for the CDR3 is TGTGCCAGCTCACCGGTACAGGGTCTGGGCAATCAGCCCCAGCATTTT.

The chain's CDR3 is CASSYSTTRGSDTQYF. In nucleotides, the CDR3 is TGTGCCAGCAGTTACTCGACGACTCGGGGATCAGATACGCAGTATTTT. The chain couples TRBV6-2 or TRBV6-3 to TRBJ2-3; possible D gene TRBD2, 5 bases. Germline V lookup: CDR1 MNHEY, CDR2 SVGEGT. Between the trimmed V and J ends, which lost 0 bases and 4 bases, there was a span of 14 bases. This CDR3 has 16 amino acids.

CDR3 in amino acids: CASSPGTEEKLFF. CDR3 DNA sequence: TGTGCCAGCAGCCCCGGGACAGAAGAAAAACTGTTTTTT. This chain connects TRBV28 to TRBJ1-4, with 7 nucleotides matching TRBD1. This CDR3 has 13 residues. After removal of 6 bases from V and 8 bases from J, the junction contained 6 bases not matched to a gene. Germline values: CDR1 MDHEN, CDR2 SYDVKM.

This chain links TRBV9 with TRBJ2-7; 7 bases are a match to TRBD1. This CDR3 contains 14 residues. The V gene end was trimmed by 3 bases and the J gene end by 2 bases; junction bases not matched to a gene: 5. Germline values: CDR1 SGDLS, CDR2 YYNGEE. The CDR3 nucleotides are TGTGCCAGCAGCGCTCGACAGGGCCCCTACGAGCAGTACTTC. Protein: CASSARQGPYEQYF.

The rearrangement joins TRBV5-1 to TRBJ1-5; possibly TRBD1 for D (6 bases). V was shortened by 4 bases and J by 6 bases, with 14 bases between the two germline ends. This CDR3 spans 14 amino acids. Germline CDR1 reads SGHRS; CDR2 reads YFSETQ. CDR3 in amino acids: CASSTGTGGQPQHF. The CDR3 DNA sequence: TGCGCCAGCAGCACAGGGACGGGAGGTCAGCCCCAGCATTTT.

V gene TRBV12-3 or TRBV12-4 combines with J gene TRBJ2-7; maybe TRBD1 (5 bases). The germline V and J ends were trimmed by 6 bases and 5 bases, with 11 bases remaining between them. This CDR3 has 12 amino acids. For the CDR3, the DNA is TGTGCCAGCAGCAAAACAGGAGACGAGCAGTACTTC. Residues: CASSKTGDEQYF.

This sequence joins TRBV6-5 and TRBJ1-1; TRBD1 aligns across 9 bases. The V gene's germline CDR1 is MNHEY and CDR2 SVGAGI. The CDR3 extends over 15 amino acids. V trimming: 5 bases; J trimming: 4 bases; junction bases outside the gene matches: 8. The CDR3 sequence: CASSNDRGRGTEAFF. The CDR3, as DNA: TGTGCCAGCAGTAACGACAGGGGGAGGGGCACTGAAGCTTTCTTT.

The J gene is TRBJ2-1, the V gene TRBV19; no clear D gene. V lost 3 bases, J lost 7 bases, and 16 bases lay in between. Per the germline V gene, CDR1 is LNHDA and CDR2 is SQIVND (reference sequence). There are 15 residues in the CDR3. Here the CDR3 DNA reads TGTGCCAGTAGTATTTCCCACCCCGTTCGGAATGAGCAGTTCTTC. This encodes CASSISHPVRNEQFF.

The chain joins TRBV5-1 to TRBJ2-5; TRBD1 aligns across 10 bases. This CDR3 has 14 residues. CDR1 is SGHRS, CDR2 YFSETQ, per germline. The junction had 3 bases not matched to a gene; V was cut back by 4 bases and J by 3 bases. CDR3 in DNA: TGCGCCAGCAGCCCGACAGGGGGCGAAGAGACCCAGTACTTC. Translating it yields CASSPTGGEETQYF.

In this sample, this clone turned up once. The rearrangement joins TRBV7-2 to TRBJ1-1; D is ambiguous. V was trimmed by 1 base and J by 2 bases, leaving 5 bases between them. Germline CDR1 reads SGHTA; CDR2 reads FQGNSA. The CDR3 is made up of 13 amino acids. CDR3: CASSLVLNTEAFF. In DNA, the CDR3 is TGTGCCAGCAGCTTAGTACTCAACACTGAAGCTTTCTTT.

The CDR3 loop is CSVDTGVDTQYF. In DNA, the CDR3 is TGCAGCGTTGATACAGGGGTAGATACGCAGTATTTT. V and J are TRBV29-1 and TRBJ2-3; TRBD1 agrees at 7 bases. The germline V gene has CDR1 SQVTM and CDR2 ANQGSEA. The CDR3 consists of 12 residues. V was clipped by 3 bases and J by 5 bases; unmatched bases: 2.

The chain uses TRBV3-1 (or the pseudogene TRBV3-2) and TRBJ2-7; 14 bases map to TRBD2. The CDR3 is 16 amino acids. J was trimmed by 5 bases and V by 3 bases; bases with no gene match: 6. CDR1 and CDR2 (germline): LGHDT, YNNKEL (reference sequence). CDR3 nucleotide sequence: TGTGCCAGCAGCCACCTGACTAGCGGGGGGGCCCACGAGCAGTACTTC. This codes for CASSHLTSGGAHEQYF.

J is TRBJ2-5 and V is TRBV5-6; TRBD2 agrees at 7 bases. Losses at the gene ends were 6 bases for V and 1 base for J; bases not matched to a gene: 12. Per the germline V gene, CDR1 is SGHDT and CDR2 is YYEEEE. CDR3 length: 16 amino acids. The CDR3, as DNA: TGTGCCAGCAACCTTAGACTAGCCCCCGTCCAAGAGACCCAGTACTTC. It yields the protein CASNLRLAPVQETQYF.

This chain uses TRBV29-1 with TRBJ2-5, with 11 bases identical to TRBD2. The germline V gene encodes CDR1 SQVTM and CDR2 ANQGSEA. This CDR3 region has 16 residues. J was trimmed by 4 bases and V by 6 bases; bases with no gene match: 13. For the CDR3, the DNA is TGCAGCGTCTCCGATGCCTCCGGGACTAGCGGAGAGACCCAGTACTTC. As protein: CSVSDASGTSGETQYF. Looking up the rest from reference TRBV29-1 and TRBJ2-5 gives the full variable domain: SAVISQKPSRDICQRGTSLTIQCQVDSQVTMMFWYRQQPGQSLTLIATANQGSEATYESGFVIDKFPISRPNLTFSTLTVSNMSPEDSSIYLCSVSDASGTSGETQYFGPGTRLLVL.

This clone was detected once. This chain uses TRBV3-1 (or the pseudogene TRBV3-2) with TRBJ1-1, with a weak D call TRBD1 (6 bases). V gave up 4 bases and J gave up 6 bases, with 15 bases separating them. The CDR3 is 14 residues long. The germline V gene encodes CDR1 LGHDT and CDR2 YNNKEL (reference sequence). The CDR3 sequence is CASSLGGFTAEAFF. CDR3 nucleotide sequence: TGTGCCAGCAGCCTAGGGGGTTTTACCGCTGAAGCTTTCTTT.

The V and J genes are TRBV4-1 and TRBJ2-1, with TRBD2 matching 11 bases. Germline values: CDR1 MGHRA, CDR2 YSYEKL. This CDR3 comprises 19 residues. V was pared by 3 bases and J by 0 bases, with 10 bases of the junction left unmatched. The CDR3 DNA is TGCGCCAGCAGCCATGGCACTAGCGGGAGCCTCCTCTCCTACAATGAGCAGTTCTTC. Amino acid sequence: CASSHGTSGSLLSYNEQFF.

J is TRBJ1-3 and V is TRBV7-9; D unresolved. Trimming shortened V by 6 bases and J by 0 bases, and 6 bases separated the two germline ends. The CDR3 consists of 13 residues. The germline V gene has CDR1 SEHNR and CDR2 FQNEAQ (reference sequence). Written as DNA, the CDR3 is TGTGCCAGCAGGGGCCTCTCTGGAAACACCATATATTTT. Its translation is CASRGLSGNTIYF.

This clone appeared a few times. The chain recombines TRBV6-2 or TRBV6-3 with TRBJ2-2; 8 bases agree with TRBD2. The CDR3 contains 16 residues. CDR1 and CDR2 (germline): MNHEY, SVGEGT. Losses at the gene ends were 6 bases for V and 0 bases for J; bases not matched to a gene: 6. The CDR3 nucleotides are TGTGCCAGCAGCCTAGGACTAGCAGCGAACACCGGGGAGCTGTTTTTT. Its protein is CASSLGLAANTGELFF.

The chain couples TRBV10-3 to TRBJ2-7; D perhaps matches TRBD2 (5 bases). Trimming pared 4 bases from V and 10 bases from J, leaving 11 bases between. The CDR3 extends over 11 amino acids. In germline, CDR1 is ENHRY, CDR2 SYGVKD. CDR3 in DNA: TGTGCCATCAGTGTTATGGGGAGTCAGTACTTC. Its protein is CAISVMGSQYF.

The V call is TRBV18, the J call TRBJ2-7; TRBD2 agrees at 8 bases. Germline-derived CDR1 and CDR2 are KGHSH and LQKENI. CDR3 length: 15 residues. The V segment lost 3 bases and the J segment 0 bases; nucleotides outside the gene matches: 4. CDR3: CASSPGGEISYEQYF. The CDR3 DNA is TGTGCCAGCTCACCCGGGGGGGAAATCTCCTACGAGCAGTACTTC.

The chain carries TRBV7-6 and TRBJ1-1, with D perhaps TRBD1 (6 bases). V dropped 1 base and J dropped 5 bases, with 11 bases sitting between them. Germline CDR1 reads SGHVS; CDR2 reads FNYEAQ. This CDR3 region has 14 residues. The CDR3 DNA follows: TGTGCCAGCAGCTTAGGGGCAGGGGCGACTGAAGCTTTCTTT. It yields the protein CASSLGAGATEAFF.